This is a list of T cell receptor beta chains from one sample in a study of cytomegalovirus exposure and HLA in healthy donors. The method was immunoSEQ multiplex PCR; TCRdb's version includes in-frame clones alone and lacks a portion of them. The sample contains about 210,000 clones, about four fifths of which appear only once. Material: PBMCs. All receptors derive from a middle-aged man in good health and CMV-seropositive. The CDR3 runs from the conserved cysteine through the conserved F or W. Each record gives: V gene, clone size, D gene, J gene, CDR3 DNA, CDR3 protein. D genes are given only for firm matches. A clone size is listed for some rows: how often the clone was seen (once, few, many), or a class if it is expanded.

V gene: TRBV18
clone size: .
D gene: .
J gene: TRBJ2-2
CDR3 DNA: TGTGCCAGCTCACCACCGTCGTCCGGGGAGCTGTTTTTT
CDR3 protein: CASSPPSSGELFF

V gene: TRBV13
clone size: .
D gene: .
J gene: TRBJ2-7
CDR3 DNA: TGTGCCAGCAGCCCCGGTCGCTCCTACGAGCAGTACTTC
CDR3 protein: CASSPGRSYEQYF

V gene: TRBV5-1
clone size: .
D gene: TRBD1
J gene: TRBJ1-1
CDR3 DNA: TGCGCCAGCAGCGAGGGTCCCAGGGGGCCCAACACTGAAGCTTTCTTT
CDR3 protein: CASSEGPRGPNTEAFF

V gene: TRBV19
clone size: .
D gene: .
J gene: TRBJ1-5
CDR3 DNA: TGTGCCAGTTGGATGGGACAATATAGCAATCAGCCCCAGCATTTT
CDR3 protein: CASWMGQYSNQPQHF

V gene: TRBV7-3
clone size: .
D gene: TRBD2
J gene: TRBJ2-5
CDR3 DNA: TGTGCCAGCAGCTTAACGCCAGCGGGAGGCAAGGAGACCCAGTACTTC
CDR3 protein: CASSLTPAGGKETQYF

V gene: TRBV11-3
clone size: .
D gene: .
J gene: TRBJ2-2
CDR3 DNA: TGTGCCAGCAGCTTATCGGGCACCGGGGAGCTGTTTTTT
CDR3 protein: CASSLSGTGELFF

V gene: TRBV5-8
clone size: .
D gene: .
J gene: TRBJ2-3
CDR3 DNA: TGTGCCAGCAGCTTGGCGGTGCTCCAGGGCAGGTCTGGGTCCACAGATACGCAGTATTTT
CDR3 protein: CASSLAVLQGRSGSTDTQYF

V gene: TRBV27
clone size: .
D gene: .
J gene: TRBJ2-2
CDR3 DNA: TGTGCCAGCAGTTCCTTTTTGACCGGGGAGCTGTTTTTT
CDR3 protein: CASSSFLTGELFF

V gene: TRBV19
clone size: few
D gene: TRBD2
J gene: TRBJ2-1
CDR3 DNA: TGTGCCAGTAGCCCCGGGACTAGCGGGAGGATCCAGCAGTTCTTC
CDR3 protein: CASSPGTSGRIQQFF

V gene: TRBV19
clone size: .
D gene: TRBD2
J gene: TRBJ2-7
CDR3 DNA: TGTGCCAGTACCGCGGGGGGCTACGAGCAGTACTTC
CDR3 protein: CASTAGGYEQYF

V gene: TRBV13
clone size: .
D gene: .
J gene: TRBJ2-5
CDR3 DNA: TGTGCCAGCAGCTTAAGCCCAGCGGGCAGGGAGACCCAGTACTTC
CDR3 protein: CASSLSPAGRETQYF

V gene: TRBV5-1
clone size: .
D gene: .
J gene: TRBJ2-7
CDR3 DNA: TGCGCCAGCAGCGAGGGACTGTCCCCTCAGCAGTACTTC
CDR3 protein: CASSEGLSPQQYF

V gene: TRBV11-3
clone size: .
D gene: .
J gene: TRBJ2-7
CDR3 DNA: TGTGCCAGCAGCTTAGGGGGGCGCGGCGAGCAGTACTTC
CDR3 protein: CASSLGGRGEQYF

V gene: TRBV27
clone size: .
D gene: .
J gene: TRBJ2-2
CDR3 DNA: TGTGCCAGCAGTTTATCACTCAAACTCGGGGAGCTGTTTTTT
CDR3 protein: CASSLSLKLGELFF

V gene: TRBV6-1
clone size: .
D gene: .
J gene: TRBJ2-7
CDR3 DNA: TGTGCCAGCAGTGAAAGGGGTGGCGTTCGAAGCTCCTACGAGCAGTACTTC
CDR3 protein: CASSERGGVRSSYEQYF

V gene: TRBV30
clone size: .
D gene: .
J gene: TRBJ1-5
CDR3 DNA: TGTGCCTGGAGTGTACCAGGCTATAGCAATCAGCCCCAGCATTTT
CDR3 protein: CAWSVPGYSNQPQHF

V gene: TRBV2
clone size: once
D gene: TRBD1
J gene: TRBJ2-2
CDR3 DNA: TGTGCCAGCAGGTCTCAGGGGGTTAACGGGGAGCTGTTTTTT
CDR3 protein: CASRSQGVNGELFF

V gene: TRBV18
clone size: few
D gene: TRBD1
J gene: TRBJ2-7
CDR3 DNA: TGTGCCAGCTCACCACGGGACAGAGCCTACGAGCAGTACTTC
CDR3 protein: CASSPRDRAYEQYF

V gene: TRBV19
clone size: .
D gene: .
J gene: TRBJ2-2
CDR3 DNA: TGTGCCAGTACCCACTCTAGGGGCGCCGGGGAGCTGTTTTTT
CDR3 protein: CASTHSRGAGELFF

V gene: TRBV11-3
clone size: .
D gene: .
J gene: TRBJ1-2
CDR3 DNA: TGTGCCAGCAGCTTAGGCGGGGTGGATGGCTACACCTTC
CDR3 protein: CASSLGGVDGYTF

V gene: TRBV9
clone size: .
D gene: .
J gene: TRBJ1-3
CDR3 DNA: TGTGCCAGCAGCATCAGGGCAGGGAATGGAAACACCATATATTTT
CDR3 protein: CASSIRAGNGNTIYF

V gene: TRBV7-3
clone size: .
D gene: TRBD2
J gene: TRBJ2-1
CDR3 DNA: TGTGCCAGCAGCCCCCCGGGGGGGTCCTACAATGAGCAGTTCTTC
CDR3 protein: CASSPPGGSYNEQFF

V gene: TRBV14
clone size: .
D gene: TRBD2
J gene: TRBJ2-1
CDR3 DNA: TGTGCCAGCAGTCGAATACTAGCGGGAGTCTTGAATGAGCAGTTCTTC
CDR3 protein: CASSRILAGVLNEQFF

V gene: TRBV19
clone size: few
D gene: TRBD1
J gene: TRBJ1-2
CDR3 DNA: TGTGCCAGTAGGATGACAGGGTACTATGGCTACACCTTC
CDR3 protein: CASRMTGYYGYTF

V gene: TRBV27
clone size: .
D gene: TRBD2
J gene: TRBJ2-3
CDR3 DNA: TGTGCCAGCAGTTTAGGGGGGACCGGGGGGAATACGCAGTATTTT
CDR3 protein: CASSLGGTGGNTQYF

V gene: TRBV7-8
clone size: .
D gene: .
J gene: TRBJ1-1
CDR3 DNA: TGTGCCAGCAGCTTAGGTCCGGGAGCCTCGTACGGTGAAGCTTTCTTT
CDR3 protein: CASSLGPGASYGEAFF

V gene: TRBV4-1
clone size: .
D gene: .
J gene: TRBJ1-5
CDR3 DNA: TGCGCCAGCAGCCTAAGGGGGGGGTGGAATCAGCCCCAGCATTTT
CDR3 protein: CASSLRGGWNQPQHF

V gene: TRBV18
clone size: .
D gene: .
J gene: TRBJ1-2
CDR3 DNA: TGTGCCAGCTCAATTTCCGGGTTAGCGCGCGATGGCTACACCTTC
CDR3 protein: CASSISGLARDGYTF

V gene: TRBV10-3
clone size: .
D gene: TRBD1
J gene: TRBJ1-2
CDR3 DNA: TGTGCCATCAGTGAGTCGGGACAGAGGGGCTACACCTTC
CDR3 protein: CAISESGQRGYTF

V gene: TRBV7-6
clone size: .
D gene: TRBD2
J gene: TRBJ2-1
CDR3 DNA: TGTGCCAGCAGCCCACAGGCGGGAGGGCACAATGAGCAGTTCTTC
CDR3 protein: CASSPQAGGHNEQFF

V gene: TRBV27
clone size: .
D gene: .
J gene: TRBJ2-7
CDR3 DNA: TGTGCCAGCAGTTTTAGCAGCGCGGTAGGTTGCGAGCAGTACTTC
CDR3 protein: CASSFSSAVGCEQYF